The 21 T cell receptor beta chains reported below all come from one sample, sequenced in a study of post-analysis software for immune sequencing data. Study-level results: Patients had higher frequencies than controls of about five TRBV segments, including TRBV5-6, TRBV5-1 and TRBV20-1.

Built from TCR beta cDNA, the libraries had unique molecular identifiers in them. TCRdb processed the PCR reads anew with MiXCR; each CDR3 protein has one entry. The repertoire holds about 200,000 distinct CDR3 sequences, 25% to 35% seen once, with more than 3% in the top ten. Their cognate antigens are unknown. The sequenced sample consisted of blood. Receptors originate from a girl aged 2-17 years with multiple sclerosis.

The table lists this clonotype with many counts. The gene calls are TRBV4-1 and TRBJ1-5; TRBD1 aligns across 9 bases. The CDR3 is 17 residues long. The germline V gene encodes CDR1 MGHRA and CDR2 YSYEKL. V was pared by 0 bases and J by 5 bases, with 8 bases of the junction left unmatched. CDR3 amino acids: CASSQDGTGKGDQPQHF. DNA for the CDR3: TGCGCCAGCAGCCAAGACGGGACAGGGAAGGGCGATCAGCCCCAGCATTTT.

This clonotype was counted once. V is TRBV18 and J is TRBJ1-1; TRBD1 matches 9 bases. This CDR3 has 15 amino acids. Germline CDR1 and CDR2: KGHSH and LQKENI. Trimming cost V 6 bases and J 4 bases; bases outside gene matches: 9. The CDR3 spells CASSLTGQGSTEAFF. For the CDR3, the DNA is TGTGCCAGCTCCCTCACGGGACAGGGTTCCACTGAAGCTTTCTTT.

The J gene is TRBJ2-2, the V gene TRBV12-3 or TRBV12-4, with D tentatively TRBD2 (5 bases). V lost 5 bases and J 6 bases, leaving 10 bases between the germline ends. The CDR3 has 13 residues. The CDR3 sequence: CASSPRGPGELFF. The DNA for the CDR3 is TGTGCCAGCAGTCCCAGAGGGCCCGGGGAGCTGTTTTTT.

The chain carries TRBV7-2 and TRBJ2-1, with 10 bases fitting TRBD2. The CDR3 loop spans 15 amino acids. Germline V lookup: CDR1 SGHTA, CDR2 FQGNSA. Unmatched junction bases numbered 4, after V lost 3 bases and J lost 5 bases. CDR3 bases: TGTGCCAGCAGCTTCATGCTAGCGGGGGACAATGAGCAGTTCTTC. This encodes CASSFMLAGDNEQFF. The full variable domain, rest sourced from reference TRBV7-2 and TRBJ2-1, is GAGVSQSPSNKVTEKGKDVELRCDPISGHTALYWYRQSLGQGLEFLIYFQGNSAPDKSGLPSDRFSAERTGGSVSTLTIQRTQQEDSAVYLCASSFMLAGDNEQFFGPGTRLTVL.

This clonotype was observed a few times. The gene calls are TRBV28 and TRBJ2-5, with D tentatively TRBD1 (6 bases). Germline V gene data show CDR1 as MDHEN and CDR2 as SYDVKM. The CDR3 sequence is 14 residues long. The V gene lost 8 bases and the J gene lost 5 bases, with 18 bases spanning the gap. In nucleotides, the CDR3 is TGTGCCAGCTCGAGCCCAGGGGATTATGAGACCCAGTACTTC. Translated: CASSSPGDYETQYF.

The rearrangement joins TRBV28 to TRBJ2-7; either TRBD1 or TRBD2 may supply D (5 bases each). Trimming shortened V by 5 bases and J by 2 bases, and 13 bases separated the two germline ends. There are 14 residues in the CDR3. Germline lookup yields CDR1 MDHEN and CDR2 SYDVKM. The CDR3 loop reads CASSLPGPTYEQYF. CDR3 bases: TGTGCCAGCAGTCTACCGGGACCAACCTACGAGCAGTACTTC.

This clonotype was found many times. The rearrangement joins TRBV27 to TRBJ2-7, with no clear D. Trimming took 2 bases from V and 2 from J, leaving 7 bases between them. The CDR3 contains 13 residues. Germline V gene lookup returns CDR1 MNHEY and CDR2 SMNVEV (reference sequence). As DNA, the CDR3 is TGTGCCAGCAGTTTAGCATCAACCTACGAGCAGTACTTC. As protein: CASSLASTYEQYF.

This chain joins TRBV21-1 and TRBJ2-5; the D segment call TRBD2 is taken from the table without a DNA check. TRBV21-1 is a known pseudogene. This CDR3 spans 14 amino acids. CDR3 in DNA: TGTGCCAGCAGCAAATCGGCGGGCCAAGAGACCCAGTACTTC. This sequence encodes CASSKSAGQETQYF.

Of note for this clonotype: This may be a read error, as it is one base from a much larger clone. The chain joins TRBV6-2 or TRBV6-3 to TRBJ2-1; D tentatively fits TRBD1 or TRBD2 (5 bases each). The CDR3 runs to 13 residues. Between the trimmed V and J ends, which lost 6 bases and 10 bases, there was a span of 16 bases. The V gene's germline CDR1 is MNHEY and CDR2 SVGEGT. CDR3 DNA: TGTGCCAGCAGCTCCGGGACCTCCAGGGAGCAGTTCTTC. It translates to CASSSGTSREQFF.

The chain uses TRBV7-3 and TRBJ2-7; D is unclear. The length of the CDR3 is 15 residues. Trimming cost V 1 base and J 0 bases, with 10 bases left between them. CDR1 and CDR2 (germline): SGHTA, FQGTGA. For the CDR3, the DNA is TGTGCCAGCAGCTTAAAGCCTGGCAGCTCCTACGAGCAGTACTTC. Its translation: CASSLKPGSSYEQYF.

The table lists this clonotype with a few counts. This chain links TRBV2 with TRBJ1-2; 9 positions match TRBD1. V trimming: 4 bases; J trimming: 2 bases; junction bases outside the gene matches: 5. The CDR3 extends over 15 amino acids. CDR1 SNHLY and CDR2 FYNNEI come from the germline V gene. The CDR3 nucleotides are TGTGCCAGCAGTGCCTCGGGACAGGGCAACTATGGCTACACCTTC. Its translation: CASSASGQGNYGYTF.

Comments on this clonotype: This sequence may be a read error, since a much larger clone differs from it by one base. The chain recombines TRBV7-8 with TRBJ2-3; weak D call: TRBD2 (5 bases). Trimming cost V 1 base and J 4 bases, with 15 bases left between them. Per the germline V gene, CDR1 is SGHVS and CDR2 is FQNEAQ. The CDR3 has 16 residues. The DNA of the CDR3 is TGTGCCAGCAGCTTAGTGACGGGATTCAGCTCAGATACGCAGTATTTT. This sequence encodes CASSLVTGFSSDTQYF. The entire variable domain, with the rest obtained from reference TRBV7-8 and TRBJ2-3, is as follows: GAGVSQSPRYKVAKRGQDVALRCDPISGHVSLFWYQQALGQGPEFLTYFQNEAQLDKSGLPSDRFFAERPEGSVSTLKIQRTQQEDSAVYLCASSLVTGFSSDTQYFGPGTRLTVL.

The V and J genes are TRBV2 and TRBJ2-1; TRBD2 aligns across 12 bases. J gave up 2 bases and V 4 bases, and 0 bases lay outside the gene matches. Germline V gene data show CDR1 as SNHLY and CDR2 as FYNNEI. The CDR3 is made up of 15 amino acids. The CDR3 region has the DNA TGTGCCAGCAGTGGGACTAGCGGGGCCTACAATGAGCAGTTCTTC. Translating it yields CASSGTSGAYNEQFF.

As concerns this clonotype: A read error may be the cause here, since a much bigger clone is one base away. The genes are TRBV9 and TRBJ2-5; 8 nucleotides line up with TRBD2. The J call may not be correct, given that the DNA end is closer to TRBJ2-7. The CDR3 spans 12 residues. The germline V gene has CDR1 SGDLS and CDR2 YYNGEE. CDR3: CASSPRGGEQYF. The DNA for the CDR3 is TGTGCCAGCAGCCCACGGGGGGGCGAGCAGTACTTC.

In the case of this clonotype: It may be a read error: a sequence one base away is much more abundant. The rearrangement uses TRBV18 and TRBJ1-2, with D unclear. The CDR3 is 15 amino acids. Trimming stripped 4 bases from V and 5 bases from J, with 17 bases between. Looked up from germline, CDR1 is KGHSH and CDR2 is LQKENI. Here the CDR3 DNA reads TGTGCCAGCTCACTCCTCGGGCAGTTTATGTATGGCTACACCTTC. Protein: CASSLLGQFMYGYTF.

This clonotype was observed a handful of times. The V and J genes are TRBV12-3 or TRBV12-4 and TRBJ1-2, with D tentatively TRBD1 (5 bases). CDR3 size: 15 residues. V gave up 6 bases and J gave up 0 bases, with 14 bases separating them. The CDR3 bases are TGTGCCAGCAGCTCGGGGGGGGTTCCTAACTATGGCTACACCTTC. It translates to CASSSGGVPNYGYTF.

This clonotype appeared a few times. The chain couples TRBV5-5 to TRBJ1-2; TRBD1 matches 8 bases. J gave up 6 bases and V 3 bases, and 10 bases lay outside the gene matches. From germline, CDR1 is SGHKS and CDR2 YYEKEE (reference sequence). The CDR3 contains 15 residues. The CDR3 here is CASSSPTGDLHGYTF. Written as DNA, the CDR3 is TGTGCCAGCAGCTCTCCGACAGGGGACCTTCATGGCTACACCTTC.

This clonotype was seen only a few times. The DNA for the CDR3 is TGTGCCAGCTCACAGCAGGAGACCCAGTTCTTC. Encoded protein: CASSQQETQFF. The genes are TRBV18 and TRBJ2-1; D gene ambiguous. V was trimmed by 4 bases and J by 13 bases, leaving 11 bases between them. In germline, CDR1 is KGHSH, CDR2 LQKENI. This CDR3 contains 11 residues.

V usage is TRBV30 and J usage is TRBJ1-1, with a weak D call TRBD1 (6 bases). Germline values: CDR1 GTSNPN, CDR2 SVGIG (reference sequence). V lost 0 bases to trimming and J lost 6 bases, with 8 bases between them. The CDR3 loop spans 12 amino acids. In DNA form, the CDR3 reads TGTGCCTGGAGTGTAGGGGGTGCTGAAGCTTTCTTT. Translation: CAWSVGGAEAFF.

The chain couples TRBV10-3 to TRBJ2-1; 10 bases line up with TRBD2. V lost 7 bases, J lost 5 bases, and 14 bases stayed unmatched. The germline V gene has CDR1 ENHRY and CDR2 SYGVKD. This CDR3 contains 17 residues. CDR3 region: CAIKEGMLAGVDNEQFF. The CDR3 DNA is TGTGCCATCAAAGAGGGGATGCTAGCGGGGGTCGACAATGAGCAGTTCTTC.

On this clonotype itself: This could be a read error, since a much larger clone is one nucleotide away. The CDR3 loop is CAGSLRRNQETQYF. CDR3 bases: TGTGCCGGCAGCTTAAGGCGTAACCAAGAGACCCAGTACTTC. The rearrangement uses TRBV7-2 and TRBJ2-5; D unresolved. Germline-derived CDR1 and CDR2 are SGHTA and FQGNSA. This CDR3 contains 14 residues.